The 30 T cell receptor beta chains below all came from one sample that was sequenced in a study of CD8+ T cells in alopecia areata. The treatment is: oral pan-JAK inhibitor, 5-10 mg twice daily. RNA was isolated and reverse transcribed to cDNA, the sequencing template. The method was immunoSEQ multiplex PCR; TCRdb's version includes in-frame clones alone and lacks a portion of them. The repertoire has around 100,000 clones, just under 60% of them found once; the top ten carry approximately 16%. The source material was CD8+ T cells sorted from blood, sampled between weeks 55 and 65, from a patient treated with tofacitinib. These TCRs come from a human donor with alopecia areata.

This clone showed up just once. The chain links TRBV10-3 to TRBJ2-7; 9 bases line up with TRBD1. This CDR3 comprises 14 residues. V shed 4 bases, J shed 3 bases, and the junction held 4 bases outside the gene matches. Germline CDR1 and CDR2: ENHRY and SYGVKD. The CDR3 here is CAISARDRVYEQYF. DNA for the CDR3: TGTGCCATCAGTGCCAGGGACAGGGTCTACGAGCAGTACTTC.

The V and J genes are TRBV13 and TRBJ2-5, with D maybe TRBD2 (5 bases). CDR3 length equals 14 residues. V lost 1 base to trimming and J lost 2 bases, with 8 bases between them. Germline V CDR1 and CDR2: PRHDT, FYEKMQ (reference sequence). The CDR3 region has the DNA TGTGCCAGCAGCTTAGAGGACTTTCAAGAGACCCAGTACTTC. This codes for CASSLEDFQETQYF.

In this sample, this clone turned up once. The V and J genes are TRBV4-2 and TRBJ1-3, with a possible D match to TRBD1 (6 bases). V gave up 5 bases and J gave up 9 bases, with 17 bases separating them. Germline CDR1 LGHNA, CDR2 YNFKEQ. The CDR3 length is 14 residues. The CDR3 is CASSLASTGSTIYF. The CDR3 DNA is TGTGCCAGCAGCTTAGCCTCAACAGGGAGCACCATATATTTT.

The chain couples TRBV29-1 to TRBJ2-7, with 10 bases lining up with TRBD1. CDR1 SQVTM and CDR2 ANQGSEA come from the germline V gene. The CDR3 runs 15 residues. Trimming removed 3 bases from V and 6 bases from J; junction bases left unmatched: 11. In DNA form, the CDR3 reads TGCAGCGTTGACGGTGAGCAAGGGACAGGGGCCGAGCAGTACTTC. This sequence encodes CSVDGEQGTGAEQYF.

In its sample, this clone was seen a few times. The J gene is TRBJ1-1, the V gene TRBV6-1; D is ambiguous. CDR1 and CDR2 from the germline V gene are MNHNS and SASEGT. Trimming left V 7 bases short and J 1 base short, with 7 bases between. The CDR3 runs 12 residues. This CDR3 is CASIRQNTEAFF. The CDR3 DNA is TGTGCCAGCATTAGACAGAACACTGAAGCTTTCTTT.

The chain links TRBV5-1 to TRBJ2-1; 7 bases map to TRBD1. V lost 4 bases, J lost 8 bases, and 15 bases stayed unmatched. The CDR3 is made up of 16 amino acids. Germline CDR1 SGHRS, CDR2 YFSETQ. This chain's CDR3 is CASSLISQGVGHEQFF. DNA for the CDR3: TGCGCCAGCAGCCTGATTTCTCAGGGGGTTGGACATGAGCAGTTCTTC.

The rearrangement uses TRBV7-2 and TRBJ1-1; D possibly corresponds to TRBD1 (5 bases). Trimming removed 2 bases at V and 0 bases at J, with 10 bases between. Germline CDR1 reads SGHTA; CDR2 reads FQGNSA. The CDR3 runs to 15 residues. The CDR3 nucleotides read TGTGCCAGCAGCTTACAAGGCAGGGTGAACACTGAAGCTTTCTTT. It yields the protein CASSLQGRVNTEAFF.

The chain carries TRBV13 and TRBJ2-7; possibly TRBD1 or TRBD2 for D (5 bases each). Trimming took 3 bases from V and 4 from J, leaving 13 bases between them. The CDR3 spans 14 residues. The germline V gene encodes CDR1 PRHDT and CDR2 FYEKMQ (reference sequence). CDR3 nucleotide sequence: TGTGCCAGCAGCTTTTCTGGGGGTATGTACGAGCAGTACTTC. Amino acids: CASSFSGGMYEQYF.

The chain joins TRBV2 to TRBJ2-7; 8 nucleotides agree with TRBD1. The CDR3 has 15 amino acids. Germline lookup yields CDR1 SNHLY and CDR2 FYNNEI. V dropped 6 bases and J dropped 2; count of bases not matched to a gene: 9. The CDR3 here is CASRATRDRPYEQYF. In DNA, the CDR3 is TGTGCCAGCAGAGCCACCCGGGACAGGCCCTACGAGCAGTACTTC.

At least ten counts were recorded for this clone. This CDR3 is also generated by other DNA sequences in the sample. The chain links TRBV14 to TRBJ2-3; no firm D call. Trimming stripped 1 base from V and 2 bases from J, with 7 bases between. Germline CDR1 and CDR2: SGHDN and FVKESK. The CDR3 spans 14 residues. The DNA for the CDR3 is TGTGCCAGCAGCCAAGGACGACACACAGATACGCAGTATTTT. Amino acids: CASSQGRHTDTQYF.

This clone showed up just once. The rearrangement links TRBV6-5 to TRBJ2-1; 7 bases agree with TRBD2. CDR3 size: 15 residues. The junction had 4 bases not matched to a gene; V was cut back by 0 bases and J by 5 bases. Germline V gene sequence: CDR1 MNHEY, CDR2 SVGAGI. The CDR3 is CASSYSLAVHNEQFF. CDR3 nucleotides: TGTGCCAGCAGTTACTCCCTAGCGGTCCACAATGAGCAGTTCTTC.

V gene TRBV7-6 combines with J gene TRBJ1-1; a possible D gene is TRBD1 (5 bases). This CDR3 is built from 13 residues. V lost 7 bases, J lost 6 bases, and 15 bases lay in between. The germline V gene encodes CDR1 SGHVS and CDR2 FNYEAQ. Here the CDR3 reads CASTRREGAEAFF. DNA of the CDR3: TGTGCCAGCACACGAAGGGAAGGGGCTGAAGCTTTCTTT.

This chain connects TRBV14 to TRBJ1-1; D is uncertain. The V end lost 0 bases, the J end lost 7 bases, and 9 bases lay between the germline ends. Germline assignment: CDR1 SGHDN and CDR2 FVKESK. CDR3 size: 13 residues. DNA for the CDR3: TGTGCCAGCAGCCAAGATACAGCCCATGAAGCTTTCTTT. It translates to CASSQDTAHEAFF.

This clone was recorded once. The CDR3 region has the DNA TGTGCCAGCAGCCTCGGGACGGGGCAGTACTTC. Residues: CASSLGTGQYF. The chain couples TRBV11-2 to TRBJ2-7; D might be TRBD1 or TRBD2, each matching 5 bases. V gave up 5 bases and J gave up 9 bases, with 11 bases separating them. CDR3 length equals 11 residues. Per germline, CDR1 SGHAT and CDR2 FQNNGV.

This clone has more than one count but fewer than ten. The V and J genes are TRBV7-9 and TRBJ2-3; maybe TRBD2 (5 bases). Trimming removed 5 bases from V and 0 bases from J, with 15 bases in between. The V gene's germline CDR1 is SEHNR and CDR2 FQNEAQ (reference sequence). The CDR3 has 16 amino acids. The CDR3 reads CASSPRSGWSTDTQYF. For the CDR3, the DNA is TGTGCCAGCAGCCCCCGGTCGGGGTGGAGCACAGATACGCAGTATTTT.

V usage is TRBV30 and J usage is TRBJ2-1; D gene unclear. There are 14 residues in the CDR3. The germline V gene encodes CDR1 GTSNPN and CDR2 SVGIG (reference sequence). The V gene lost 5 bases and the J gene lost 9 bases, with 20 bases spanning the gap. The CDR3 region has the DNA TGTGCCTGGTTAAGCTCCGAGACATCTGGTGAGCAGTTCTTC. It translates to CAWLSSETSGEQFF.

CDR3 DNA sequence: TGTGCCAGCAGTTACTGGCAGGGCACAGATACGCAGTATTTT. Protein: CASSYWQGTDTQYF. The chain joins TRBV6-5 to TRBJ2-3; D is unclear. Germline CDR1 MNHEY, CDR2 SVGAGI. V was trimmed by 1 base and J by 1 base, leaving 6 bases between them. This CDR3 spans 14 amino acids.

The chain uses TRBV15 and TRBJ2-7; no clear D gene. V shed 0 bases and J shed 0 bases, with 9 bases lying between them. Germline lookup yields CDR1 LNHNV and CDR2 YYDKDF (reference sequence). The CDR3 extends over 15 amino acids. The chain's CDR3 is CATSRDRSGSYEQYF. For the CDR3, the DNA is TGTGCCACCAGCAGAGATCGGTCAGGCTCCTACGAGCAGTACTTC.

The rearrangement uses TRBV30 and TRBJ2-3; weak D call: TRBD2 (7 bases). The CDR3 totals 15 residues. Germline loops: CDR1 GTSNPN, CDR2 SVGIG (reference sequence). The germline V and J ends were trimmed by 5 bases and 1 base, with 16 bases remaining between them. The CDR3 here is CAWSPGEGGTDTQYF. In nucleotides, the CDR3 is TGTGCCTGGTCGCCGGGGGAGGGGGGCACAGATACGCAGTATTTT. The full variable domain, completed using reference TRBV30 and TRBJ2-3, is SQTIHQWPATLVQPVGSPLSLECTVEGTSNPNLYWYRQAAGRGLQLLFYSVGIGQISSEVPQNLSASRPQDRQFILSSKKLLLSDSGFYLCAWSPGEGGTDTQYFGPGTRLTVL.

This sequence joins TRBV5-1 and TRBJ1-2; D gene unclear. V was pared by 0 bases and J by 8 bases, with 11 bases between. The CDR3 sequence is 13 residues long. Germline V gene lookup returns CDR1 SGHRS and CDR2 YFSETQ. The DNA for the CDR3 is TGCGCCAGCAGCTTGGGGACCCCACGGGGCTACACCTTC. It yields the protein CASSLGTPRGYTF.

J is TRBJ2-7 and V is TRBV27, with D possibly TRBD2 on 7 matching bases. V lost 6 bases to trimming and J lost 6 bases, with 12 bases between them. Germline V CDR1 and CDR2: MNHEY, SMNVEV (reference sequence). The CDR3 consists of 12 residues. CDR3 sequence (DNA): TGTGCCAGCAGGGGGGGGCGGCGCGAGCAGTACTTC. Its protein is CASRGGRREQYF.

Only a few counts were recorded for this clone. The V call is TRBV27, the J call TRBJ2-1; D is uncertain. V gave up 8 bases and J gave up 5 bases, with 13 bases separating them. Germline CDR1 reads MNHEY; CDR2 reads SMNVEV (reference sequence). CDR3 length equals 13 residues. As DNA, the CDR3 is TGTGCCAGCGGTATGGGCTACAACAATGAGCAGTTCTTC. Translated: CASGMGYNNEQFF.

This chain connects TRBV2 to TRBJ2-7; possibly TRBD1 for D (6 bases). CDR1 and CDR2 (germline): SNHLY, FYNNEI. Trimming left V 10 bases short and J 5 bases short, with 12 bases between. This CDR3 is 11 amino acids long. CDR3 protein: CAISDRDEQYF. CDR3 DNA: TGTGCCATCTCGGACAGAGACGAGCAGTACTTC.

This chain links TRBV10-3 with TRBJ2-5; D unresolved. The CDR3 has 13 amino acids. Germline V gives CDR1 ENHRY, CDR2 SYGVKD. Deletions cut 8 bases from V and 0 bases from J, with 10 bases between. The CDR3 DNA sequence: TGTGCCATCGGAGTACGGGACCAAGAGACCCAGTACTTC. This encodes CAIGVRDQETQYF.

The chain uses TRBV30 and TRBJ2-7, with 7 bases fitting TRBD1. Germline V gives CDR1 GTSNPN, CDR2 SVGIG (reference sequence). The junction had 7 bases not matched to a gene; V was cut back by 5 bases and J by 3 bases. The length of the CDR3 is 13 residues. DNA for the CDR3: TGTGCCTGGGGGGGACAGAGGGACTACGAGCAGTACTTC. It encodes CAWGGQRDYEQYF.

The chain carries TRBV5-5 and TRBJ2-4; 8 positions agree with TRBD2. The trim removed 1 base at V and 7 bases at J, leaving 13 bases unmatched. The germline gives CDR1 SGHKS, CDR2 YYEKEE (reference sequence). The CDR3 sequence is 17 residues long. CDR3 loop: CASSLHPAGGVENIQYF. CDR3 coding DNA: TGTGCCAGCAGCTTGCACCCCGCCGGGGGGGTGGAGAACATTCAGTACTTC.

The chain couples TRBV10-1 to TRBJ2-2, with D unclear. This CDR3 is built from 12 residues. Trimming pared 4 bases from V and 2 bases from J, leaving 2 bases between. Germline loops: CDR1 WNHNN, CDR2 SYGVQD (reference sequence). The DNA for the CDR3 is TGCGCCAGCAGTGTCAACACCGGGGAGCTGTTTTTT. Translation: CASSVNTGELFF.

The CDR3 is CASSLNRGVTEAFF. The DNA of the CDR3 is TGCGCCAGCAGCTTGAACAGGGGGGTCACTGAAGCTTTCTTT. The chain has TRBV5-1 and TRBJ1-1, with 8 bases matching TRBD1. With 1 base clipped from V and 4 bases from J, the junction kept 3 bases outside the gene matches. The germline CDR1 and CDR2 sequences are SGHRS and YFSETQ. The CDR3 contains 14 residues.

This chain links TRBV14 with TRBJ1-2; D is unclear. Trimming took 1 base from V and 1 from J, leaving 7 bases between them. The CDR3 has 14 residues. From germline, CDR1 is SGHDN and CDR2 FVKESK. CDR3 in DNA: TGTGCCAGCAGCCAAGGCGTGGGTAACTATGGCTACACCTTC. Amino acids: CASSQGVGNYGYTF.

Judged by abundance, this clone is medium-sized. The chain carries TRBV10-2 and TRBJ1-5, with TRBD1 as a possible D gene (5 bases). V was cut by 6 bases and J by 1 base, with 7 bases left in between. The germline CDR1 and CDR2 sequences are WSHSY and SAAADI. This CDR3 is built from 13 residues. The CDR3 loop reads CASSRDSNQPQHF. CDR3 bases: TGCGCCAGCAGCCGGGACAGCAATCAGCCCCAGCATTTT.